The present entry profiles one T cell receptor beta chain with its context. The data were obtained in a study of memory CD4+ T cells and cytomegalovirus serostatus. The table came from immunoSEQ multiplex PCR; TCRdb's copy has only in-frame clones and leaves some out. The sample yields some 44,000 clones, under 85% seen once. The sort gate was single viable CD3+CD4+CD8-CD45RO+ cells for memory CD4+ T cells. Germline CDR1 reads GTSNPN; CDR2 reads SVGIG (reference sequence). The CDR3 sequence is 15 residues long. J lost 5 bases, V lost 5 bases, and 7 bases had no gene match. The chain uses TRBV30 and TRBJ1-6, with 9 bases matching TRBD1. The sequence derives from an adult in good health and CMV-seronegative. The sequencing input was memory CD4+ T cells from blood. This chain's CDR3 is CAWDGGQGNNSPLHF. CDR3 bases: TGTGCCTGGGACGGGGGACAGGGTAATAATTCACCCCTCCACTTT.